This T cell receptor beta chain comes out of a study of OX40 agonist ivuxolimab in advanced cancers. Looking at the study overall: Hepatocellular carcinoma, melanoma, renal cell or head and neck cancer occurred in dose-escalation patients. Prior checkpoint blockade (anti-PD-1, anti-PD-L1 or anti-CTLA-4) was permitted; over 30% had it.

In germline, CDR1 is LNHDA, CDR2 SQIVND (reference sequence). The CDR3 extends over 13 amino acids. Trimming took off 7 bases at V and 1 base at J, with 7 bases between the two ends. Patients were excluded for autoimmune disease history or systemic immunosuppression. Sequenced by immunoSEQ multiplex PCR; TCRdb stores in-frame clones only, minus some. Of 50,000 to 65,000 clones in the sample, around 93% are singletons; the top ten hold roughly 9.4%. This clone is a singleton in its sample. The TCR sequence derives from an adult with an advanced solid tumor such as melanoma, head and neck, liver or kidney cancer. Material: CD4+ or CD8+ T cells sorted from blood, obtained in a trial of the OX40 agonist ivuxolimab. V is TRBV19 and J is TRBJ2-2; D is perhaps TRBD2 (5 bases). For the CDR3, the DNA is TGTGCCAGTACCGCGGGGAACACCGGGGAGCTGTTTTTT. Residues: CASTAGNTGELFF.